This TCR beta chain was sequenced in a study of blood T cell repertoires in COVID-19. Study information: From the United States, Italy and Spain came samples of acute and convalescent COVID-19. PBMCs, B-cell-depleted T cells, or T cells provided the cDNA or gDNA that made up the material.

In the original processing: Nucleated cell counts were estimated from reference gene primer amplification. Sequencing was performed with immunoSEQ multiplex PCR; in TCRdb, only in-frame clones are kept and a portion is missing. For V, J and clone size, that table is used; D and trimming come from the DNA. Among about 210,000 clones listed, approximately 82% were seen once. The CDR3 sequence is 15 residues long. The germline V gene has CDR1 SGHRS and CDR2 YFSETQ. V was pared by 4 bases and J by 6 bases, with 19 bases between. Sample: peripheral blood. The source is a man aged 45 to 65 with active or convalescent COVID-19. The chain is built from TRBV5-1 and TRBJ1-2, with TRBD1 as a possible D gene (5 bases). The CDR3, as DNA: TGCGCCAGCAGCCCAGCGGGGCCCCAAGTGCATGGCTACACCTTC. Translating gives CASSPAGPQVHGYTF.